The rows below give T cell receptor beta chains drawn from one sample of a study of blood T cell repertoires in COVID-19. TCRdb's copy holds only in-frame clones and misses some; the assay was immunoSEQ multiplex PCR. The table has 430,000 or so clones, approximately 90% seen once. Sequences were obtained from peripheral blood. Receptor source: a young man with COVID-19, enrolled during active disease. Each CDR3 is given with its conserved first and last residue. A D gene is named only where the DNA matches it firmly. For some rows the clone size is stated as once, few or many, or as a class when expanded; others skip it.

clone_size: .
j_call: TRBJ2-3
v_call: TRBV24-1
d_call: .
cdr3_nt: TGTGCCACCAGTGATGCTGGGGGGCTAGGGAGGGCAGATACGCAGTATTTT
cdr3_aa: CATSDAGGLGRADTQYF

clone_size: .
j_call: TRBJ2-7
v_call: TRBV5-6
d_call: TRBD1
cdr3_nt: TGTGCCAGCAGCTTGGCGGGACAGGGTCACTACGAGCAGTACTTC
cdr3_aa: CASSLAGQGHYEQYF

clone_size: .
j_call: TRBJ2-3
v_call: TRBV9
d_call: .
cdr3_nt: TGTGCCAGCAGCCCGGGACTTGCCACAGATACGCAGTATTTT
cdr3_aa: CASSPGLATDTQYF

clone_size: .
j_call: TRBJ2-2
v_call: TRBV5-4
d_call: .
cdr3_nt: TGTGCCAGCAGCTCCGACATACGGGGCGGGGAGCTGTTTTTT
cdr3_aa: CASSSDIRGGELFF

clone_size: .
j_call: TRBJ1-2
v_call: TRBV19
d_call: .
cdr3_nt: TGTGCCAGTAGTGAATCGCCAGGGTTCCCGCGCACTAACTATGGCTACACCTTC
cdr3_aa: CASSESPGFPRTNYGYTF

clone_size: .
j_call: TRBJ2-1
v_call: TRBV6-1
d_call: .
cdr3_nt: TGTGCCAGCAGTGAAATCGGAGCTGGAGCGGGTTACAATGAGCAGTTCTTC
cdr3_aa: CASSEIGAGAGYNEQFF

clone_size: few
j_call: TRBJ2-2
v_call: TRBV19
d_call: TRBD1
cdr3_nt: TGTGCCAGTAGCCCGACAGGGCGCAACACCGGGGAGCTGTTTTTT
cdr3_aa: CASSPTGRNTGELFF

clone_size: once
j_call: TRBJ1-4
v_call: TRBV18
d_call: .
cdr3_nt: TGTGCCAGCTCACCACCTCCAGGGAGGAGTGAAAAACTGTTTTTT
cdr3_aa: CASSPPPGRSEKLFF

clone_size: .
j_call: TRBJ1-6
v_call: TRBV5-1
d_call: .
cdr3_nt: TGCGCCAGCAGCTTGGCCGGGAGCTCCTATAATTCACCCCTCCACTTT
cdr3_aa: CASSLAGSSYNSPLHF

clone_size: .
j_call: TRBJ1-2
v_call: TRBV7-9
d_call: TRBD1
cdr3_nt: TGTGCCAGCAGCCACCGGGACAGGGACTATGGCTACACCTTC
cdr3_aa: CASSHRDRDYGYTF

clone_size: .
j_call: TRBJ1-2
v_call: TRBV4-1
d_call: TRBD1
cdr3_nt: TGCGCCAGCAGCCAGACGGACAGGGGAGATGGCTACACCTTC
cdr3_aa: CASSQTDRGDGYTF

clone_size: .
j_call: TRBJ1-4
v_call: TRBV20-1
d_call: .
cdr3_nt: TGCAGTGCTAGTAAGCCGCCACCCCATGAAAAACTGTTTTTT
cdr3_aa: CSASKPPPHEKLFF

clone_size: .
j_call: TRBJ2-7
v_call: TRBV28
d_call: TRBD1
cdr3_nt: TGTGCCAGCAGTGGAGGGGACAGGGAAGTCAACGAGCAGTACTTC
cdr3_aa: CASSGGDREVNEQYF

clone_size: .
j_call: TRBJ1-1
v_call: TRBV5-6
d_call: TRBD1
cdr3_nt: TGTGCCAGCAGCTCAGCCTTCTTCGGACAGGGGCGTTCTGAAGCTTTCTTT
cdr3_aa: CASSSAFFGQGRSEAFF

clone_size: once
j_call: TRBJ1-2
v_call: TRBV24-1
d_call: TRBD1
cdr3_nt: TGTGCCACCAGTGACACAGGACAGGCTAGTTACTATGGCTACACCTTC
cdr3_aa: CATSDTGQASYYGYTF

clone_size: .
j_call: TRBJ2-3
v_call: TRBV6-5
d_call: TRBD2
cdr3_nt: TGTGCCAGCAGCTTGACTAGCGGGCGCACAGATACGCAGTATTTT
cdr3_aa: CASSLTSGRTDTQYF

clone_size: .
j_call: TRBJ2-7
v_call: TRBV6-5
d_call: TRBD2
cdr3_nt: TGTGCCAGCATCCTAGCGGGCCCCTCCTACGAGCAGTACTTC
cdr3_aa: CASILAGPSYEQYF

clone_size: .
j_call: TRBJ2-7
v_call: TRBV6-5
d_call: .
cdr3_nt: TGTGCCAGCAGGACGGGTCCTACCTACGAGCAGTACTTC
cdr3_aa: CASRTGPTYEQYF

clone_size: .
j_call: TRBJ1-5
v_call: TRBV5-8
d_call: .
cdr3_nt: TGTGCCACCACGAGCGAGGGAGATCAGCCCCAGCATTTT
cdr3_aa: CATTSEGDQPQHF

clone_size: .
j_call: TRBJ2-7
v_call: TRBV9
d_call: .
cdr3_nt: TGTGCCAGCAGCCCTATTCGCGGGGACTCCTACGAGCAGTACTTC
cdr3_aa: CASSPIRGDSYEQYF

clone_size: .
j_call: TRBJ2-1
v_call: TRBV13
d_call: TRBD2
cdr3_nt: TGTGCCAGCAGCCCGGGTGGGACTAGCGGCCGCAATGAGCAGTTCTTC
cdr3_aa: CASSPGGTSGRNEQFF

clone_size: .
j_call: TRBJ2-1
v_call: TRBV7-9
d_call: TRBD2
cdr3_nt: TGTGCCAGCAGCTACTCACTAGCGGGAGGGCACAATGAGCAGTTCTTC
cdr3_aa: CASSYSLAGGHNEQFF

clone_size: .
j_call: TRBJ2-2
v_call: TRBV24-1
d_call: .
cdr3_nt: TGTGCCACCAGTCGGGAAACCGGGGAGCTGTTTTTT
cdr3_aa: CATSRETGELFF

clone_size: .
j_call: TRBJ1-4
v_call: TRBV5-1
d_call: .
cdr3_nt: TGCGCCAGCAGCACCCGGGACACGGATGAAAAACTGTTTTTT
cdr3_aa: CASSTRDTDEKLFF

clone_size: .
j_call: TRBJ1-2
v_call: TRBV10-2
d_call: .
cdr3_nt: TGCGCCAGCAGTGAGACAGGGATAAACTATGGCTACACCTTC
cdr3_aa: CASSETGINYGYTF

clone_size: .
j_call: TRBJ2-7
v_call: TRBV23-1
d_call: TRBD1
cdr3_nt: TGCGCCAGCAGTCAGAGGGTTTGGGACAGCTCCTACGAGCAGTACTTC
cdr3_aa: CASSQRVWDSSYEQYF

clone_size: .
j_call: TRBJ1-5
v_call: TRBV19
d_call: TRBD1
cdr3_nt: TGTGCCAGTAGCCAGGACAGGGCTTACAATCAGCCCCAGCATTTT
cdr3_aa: CASSQDRAYNQPQHF

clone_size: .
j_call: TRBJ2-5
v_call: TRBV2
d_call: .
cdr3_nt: TGTGCCAGCAGTGAGGACAATTTGGGTGGACAGCCCGGGACCCAGTACTTC
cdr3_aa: CASSEDNLGGQPGTQYF

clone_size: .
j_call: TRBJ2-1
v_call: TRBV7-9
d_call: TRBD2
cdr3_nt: TGTGCCAGCAGCTTAGGACTAGCGGGCGGTGAGCAGTTCTTC
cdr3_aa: CASSLGLAGGEQFF

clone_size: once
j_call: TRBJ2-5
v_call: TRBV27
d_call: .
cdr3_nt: TGTGCCAGCAGTTTATTGGGGGGAACTCAAGAGACCCAGTACTTC
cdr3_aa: CASSLLGGTQETQYF

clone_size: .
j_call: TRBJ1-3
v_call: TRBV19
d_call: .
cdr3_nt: TGTGCCAGTAGTATAGAATGGGCCTCTGGAAACACCATATATTTT
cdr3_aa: CASSIEWASGNTIYF

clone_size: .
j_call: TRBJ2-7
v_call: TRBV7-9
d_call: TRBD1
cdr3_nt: TGTGCCAGCAGCCTTTCTACCGGGACAGACTACGAGCAGTACTTC
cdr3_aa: CASSLSTGTDYEQYF

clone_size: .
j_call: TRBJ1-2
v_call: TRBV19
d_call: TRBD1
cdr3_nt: TGTGCCAGTAGTCCGAAGGGGGCCCTGAACTATGGCTACACCTTC
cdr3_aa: CASSPKGALNYGYTF

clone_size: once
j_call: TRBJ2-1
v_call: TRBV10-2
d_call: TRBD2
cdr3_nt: TGCGCCAGCAGTGAGGCGGGGAGGGGTGAGCAGTTCTTC
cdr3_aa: CASSEAGRGEQFF

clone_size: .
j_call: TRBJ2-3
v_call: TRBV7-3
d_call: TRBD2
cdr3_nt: TGTGCCAGCAGCCCAACTAGCGGGAGGGACACAGATACGCAGTATTTT
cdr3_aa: CASSPTSGRDTDTQYF

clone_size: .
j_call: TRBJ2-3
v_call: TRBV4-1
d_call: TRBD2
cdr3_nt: TGCGCCAGCAGCCAAGAGTTTGCGGGGGGCACAGATACGCAGTATTTT
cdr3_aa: CASSQEFAGGTDTQYF

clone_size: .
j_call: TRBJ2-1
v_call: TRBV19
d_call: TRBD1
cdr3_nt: TGTGCCAGTAGTGCGCCAGGGGGAGCCTACAATGAGCAGTTCTTC
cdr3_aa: CASSAPGGAYNEQFF

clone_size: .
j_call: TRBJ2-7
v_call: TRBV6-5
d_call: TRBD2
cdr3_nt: TGTGCCAGTCAGACTAGCGGGTTAGTTGAGCAGTACTTC
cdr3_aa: CASQTSGLVEQYF

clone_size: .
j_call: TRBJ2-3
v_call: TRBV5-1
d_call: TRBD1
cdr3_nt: TGCGCCAGCAGCCAAGGGGGCCGCATGGTAGATACGCAGTATTTT
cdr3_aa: CASSQGGRMVDTQYF

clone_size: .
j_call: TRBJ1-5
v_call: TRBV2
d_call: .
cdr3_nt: TGTGCCAGCGGGCGGCGGGGGGTTGAGCAGCCCCAGCATTTT
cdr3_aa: CASGRRGVEQPQHF

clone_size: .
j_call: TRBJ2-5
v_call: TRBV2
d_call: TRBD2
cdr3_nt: TGTGCCAGCAGACGACTAGCGGGGGGGATGGAGACCCAGTACTTC
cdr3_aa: CASRRLAGGMETQYF

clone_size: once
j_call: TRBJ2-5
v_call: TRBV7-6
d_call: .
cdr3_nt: TGTGCCAGCAGCTTAGGCGTCGCGACTCTAAACCAAGAGACCCAGTACTTC
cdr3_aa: CASSLGVATLNQETQYF

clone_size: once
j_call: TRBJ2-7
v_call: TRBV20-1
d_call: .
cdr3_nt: TGCAGTGCTAGTGACCGCTACGAGCAGTACTTC
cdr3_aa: CSASDRYEQYF

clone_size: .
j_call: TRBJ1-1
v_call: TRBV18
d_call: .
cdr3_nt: TGTGCCAGCTCACCCGGGCAGGGCCTAACTGAAGCTTTCTTT
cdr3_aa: CASSPGQGLTEAFF

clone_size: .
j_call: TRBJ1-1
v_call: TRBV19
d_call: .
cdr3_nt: TGTGCCAGTAGTATAGATGGGGGCAGGAACACTGAAGCTTTCTTT
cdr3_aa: CASSIDGGRNTEAFF